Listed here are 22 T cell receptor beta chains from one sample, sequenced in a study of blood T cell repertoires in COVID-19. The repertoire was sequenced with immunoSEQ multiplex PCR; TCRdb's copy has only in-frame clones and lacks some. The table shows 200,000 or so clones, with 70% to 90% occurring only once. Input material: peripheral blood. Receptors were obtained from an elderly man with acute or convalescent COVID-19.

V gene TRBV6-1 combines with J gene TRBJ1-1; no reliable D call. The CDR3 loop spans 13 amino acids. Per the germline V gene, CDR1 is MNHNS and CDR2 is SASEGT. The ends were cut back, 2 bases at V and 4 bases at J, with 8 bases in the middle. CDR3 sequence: CASSEPGSTEAFF. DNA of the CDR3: TGTGCCAGCAGTGAACCGGGAAGCACTGAAGCTTTCTTT.

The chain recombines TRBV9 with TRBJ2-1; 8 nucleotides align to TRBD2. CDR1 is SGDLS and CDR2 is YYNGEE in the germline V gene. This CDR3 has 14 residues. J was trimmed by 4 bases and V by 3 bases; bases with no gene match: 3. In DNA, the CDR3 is TGTGCCAGCAGCGGGCGCGGGAGGTACAATGAGCAGTTCTTC. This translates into CASSGRGRYNEQFF.

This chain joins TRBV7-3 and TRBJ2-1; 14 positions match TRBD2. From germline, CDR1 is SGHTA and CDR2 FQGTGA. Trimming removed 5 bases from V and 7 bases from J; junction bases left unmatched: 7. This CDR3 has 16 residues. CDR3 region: CASSRTGLAGENEQFF. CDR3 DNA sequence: TGTGCCAGCAGCCGAACGGGACTAGCGGGAGAAAATGAGCAGTTCTTC.

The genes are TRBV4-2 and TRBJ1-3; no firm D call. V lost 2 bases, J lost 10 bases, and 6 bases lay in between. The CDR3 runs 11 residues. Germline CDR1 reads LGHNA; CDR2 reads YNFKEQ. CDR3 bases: TGTGCCAGCAGCCAATCAATTACCATATATTTT. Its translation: CASSQSITIYF.

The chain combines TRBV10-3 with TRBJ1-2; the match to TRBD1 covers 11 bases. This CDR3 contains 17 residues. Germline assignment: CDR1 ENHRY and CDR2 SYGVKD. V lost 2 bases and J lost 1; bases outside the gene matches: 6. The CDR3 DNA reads TGTGCCATCAGTGAGGCAGAGGACAGGGGGCATAACTATGGCTACACCTTC. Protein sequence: CAISEAEDRGHNYGYTF.

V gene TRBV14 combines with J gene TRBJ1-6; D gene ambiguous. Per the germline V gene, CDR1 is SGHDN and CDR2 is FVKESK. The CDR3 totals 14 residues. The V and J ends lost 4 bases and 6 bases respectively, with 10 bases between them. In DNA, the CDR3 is TGTGCCAGCAGCCGAACCTTACTTAATTCACCCCTCCACTTT. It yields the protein CASSRTLLNSPLHF.

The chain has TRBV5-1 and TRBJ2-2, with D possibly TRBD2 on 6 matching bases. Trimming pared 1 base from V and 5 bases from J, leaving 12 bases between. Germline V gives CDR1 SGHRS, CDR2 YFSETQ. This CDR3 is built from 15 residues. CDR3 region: CASSLQDYGTGELFF. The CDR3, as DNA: TGCGCCAGCAGCTTGCAGGACTACGGAACCGGGGAGCTGTTTTTT. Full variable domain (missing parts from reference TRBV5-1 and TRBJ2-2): KAGVTQTPRYLIKTRGQQVTLSCSPISGHRSVSWYQQTPGQGLQFLFEYFSETQRNKGNFPGRFSGRQFSNSRSEMNVSTLELGDSALYLCASSLQDYGTGELFFGEGSRLTVL.

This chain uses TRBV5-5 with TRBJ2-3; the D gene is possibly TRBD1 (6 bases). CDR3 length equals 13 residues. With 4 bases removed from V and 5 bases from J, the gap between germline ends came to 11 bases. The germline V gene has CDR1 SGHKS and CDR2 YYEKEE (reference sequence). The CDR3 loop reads CASSLQGGDTQYF. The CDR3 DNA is TGTGCCAGCAGCCTACAGGGCGGAGATACGCAGTATTTT.

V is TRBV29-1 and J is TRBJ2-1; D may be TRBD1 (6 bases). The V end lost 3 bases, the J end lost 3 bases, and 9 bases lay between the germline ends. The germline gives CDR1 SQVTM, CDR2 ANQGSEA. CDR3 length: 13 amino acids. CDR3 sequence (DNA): TGCAGCGTTGATAAGGACAGCTACAATGAGCAGTTCTTC. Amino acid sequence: CSVDKDSYNEQFF.

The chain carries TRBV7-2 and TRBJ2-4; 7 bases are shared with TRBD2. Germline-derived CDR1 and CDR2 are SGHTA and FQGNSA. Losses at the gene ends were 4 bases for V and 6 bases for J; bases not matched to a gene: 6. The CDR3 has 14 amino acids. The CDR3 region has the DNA TGTGCCAGCAGCTGGGAGGGATGGGGAAACATTCAGTACTTC. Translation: CASSWEGWGNIQYF.

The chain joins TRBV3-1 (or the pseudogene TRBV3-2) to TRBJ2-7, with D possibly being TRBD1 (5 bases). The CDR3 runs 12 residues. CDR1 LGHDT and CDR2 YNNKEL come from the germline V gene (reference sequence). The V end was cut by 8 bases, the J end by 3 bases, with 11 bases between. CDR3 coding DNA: TGTGCCAGCGGTCGAAGGGGCTACGAGCAGTACTTC. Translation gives CASGRRGYEQYF.

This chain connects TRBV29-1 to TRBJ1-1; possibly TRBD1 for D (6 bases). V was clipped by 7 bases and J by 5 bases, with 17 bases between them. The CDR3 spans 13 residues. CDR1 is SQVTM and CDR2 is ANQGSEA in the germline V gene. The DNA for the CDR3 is TGCAGCGCGCGAGGGACATGGATAACTGAAGCTTTCTTT. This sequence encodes CSARGTWITEAFF.

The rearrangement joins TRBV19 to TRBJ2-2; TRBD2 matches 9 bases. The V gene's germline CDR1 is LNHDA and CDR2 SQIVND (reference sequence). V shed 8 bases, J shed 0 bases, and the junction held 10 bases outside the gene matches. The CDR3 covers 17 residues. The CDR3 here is CASYGSGSLTNTGELFF. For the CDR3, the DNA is TGTGCCAGTTACGGTAGCGGGAGCTTAACGAACACCGGGGAGCTGTTTTTT.

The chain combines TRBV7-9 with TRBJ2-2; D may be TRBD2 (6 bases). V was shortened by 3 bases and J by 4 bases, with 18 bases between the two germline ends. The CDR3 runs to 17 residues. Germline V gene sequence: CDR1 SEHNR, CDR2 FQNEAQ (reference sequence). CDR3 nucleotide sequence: TGTGCCAGCAGCTTCCTGGGGGGATCGGGTAGCACCGGGGAGCTGTTTTTT. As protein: CASSFLGGSGSTGELFF.

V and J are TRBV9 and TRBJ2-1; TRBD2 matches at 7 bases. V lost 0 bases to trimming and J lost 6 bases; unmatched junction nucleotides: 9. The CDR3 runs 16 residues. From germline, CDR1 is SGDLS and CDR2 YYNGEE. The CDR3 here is CASSVGSGGRSNEQFF. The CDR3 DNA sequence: TGTGCCAGCAGCGTAGGGTCGGGCGGGAGAAGCAATGAGCAGTTCTTC.

CDR3: CASIQGVNTEAFF. DNA for the CDR3: TGTGCCTCGATACAGGGTGTTAACACTGAAGCTTTCTTT. The V and J genes are TRBV30 and TRBJ1-1; D may be TRBD1 (6 bases). CDR3 length: 13 residues. Trimming left V 7 bases short and J 2 bases short, with 14 bases between. Germline CDR1 and CDR2: GTSNPN and SVGIG (reference sequence). Combining the CDR3 with reference TRBV30 and TRBJ1-1 gives the whole variable domain SQTIHQWPATLVQPVGSPLSLECTVEGTSNPNLYWYRQAAGRGLQLLFYSVGIGQISSEVPQNLSASRPQDRQFILSSKKLLLSDSGFYLCASIQGVNTEAFFGQGTRLTVV.

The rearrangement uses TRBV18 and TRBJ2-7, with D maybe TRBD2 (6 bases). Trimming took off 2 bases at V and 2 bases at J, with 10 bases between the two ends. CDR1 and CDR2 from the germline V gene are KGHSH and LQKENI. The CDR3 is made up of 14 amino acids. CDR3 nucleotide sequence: TGTGCCAGCTCACCAAGGACTACCACCTACGAGCAGTACGTC. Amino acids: CASSPRTTTYEQYV.

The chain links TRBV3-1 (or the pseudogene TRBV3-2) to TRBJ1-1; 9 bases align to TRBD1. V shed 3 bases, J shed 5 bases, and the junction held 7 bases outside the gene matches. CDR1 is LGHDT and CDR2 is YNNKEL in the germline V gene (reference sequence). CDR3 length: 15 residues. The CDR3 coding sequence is TGTGCCAGCAGCCATTGGACAGGGGCGCGGACTGAAGCTTTCTTT. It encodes CASSHWTGARTEAFF.

The CDR3 DNA reads as TGTGCCAGCAGTTACTCGGAAGGGGCTACAGGCGTCCTGACTTTC. Its translation is CASSYSEGATGVLTF. The chain employs TRBV6-5 and TRBJ2-6; perhaps TRBD1 as D (5 bases). Germline assignment: CDR1 MNHEY and CDR2 SVGAGI. Trimming removed 0 bases from V and 12 bases from J, with 15 bases in between. There are 15 residues in the CDR3.

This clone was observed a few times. DNA of the CDR3: TGTGCCAGCAGTTACTATCAGGGGGTTTATGAAAAACTGTTTTTT. Amino acid sequence: CASSYYQGVYEKLFF. This chain uses TRBV6-6 with TRBJ1-4; 7 bases are a match to TRBD1. Germline V lookup: CDR1 MNHNY, CDR2 SVGAGI (reference sequence). V dropped 1 base and J dropped 6; count of bases not matched to a gene: 5. CDR3 length: 15 amino acids.

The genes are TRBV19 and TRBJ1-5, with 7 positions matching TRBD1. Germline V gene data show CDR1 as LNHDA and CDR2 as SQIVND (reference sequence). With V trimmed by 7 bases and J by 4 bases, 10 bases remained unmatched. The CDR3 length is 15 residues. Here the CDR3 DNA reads TGTGCCAGTACAACGCCCGGGACAGCTAATCAGCCCCAGCATTTT. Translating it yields CASTTPGTANQPQHF.

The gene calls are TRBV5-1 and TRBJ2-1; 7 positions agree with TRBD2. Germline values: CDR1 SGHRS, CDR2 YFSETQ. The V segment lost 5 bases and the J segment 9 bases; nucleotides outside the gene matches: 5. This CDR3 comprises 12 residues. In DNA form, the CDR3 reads TGCGCCAGCAGACGGGGGGAAGGTGAGCAGTTCTTC. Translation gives CASRRGEGEQFF. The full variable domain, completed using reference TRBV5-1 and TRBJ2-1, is KAGVTQTPRYLIKTRGQQVTLSCSPISGHRSVSWYQQTPGQGLQFLFEYFSETQRNKGNFPGRFSGRQFSNSRSEMNVSTLELGDSALYLCASRRGEGEQFFGPGTRLTVL.